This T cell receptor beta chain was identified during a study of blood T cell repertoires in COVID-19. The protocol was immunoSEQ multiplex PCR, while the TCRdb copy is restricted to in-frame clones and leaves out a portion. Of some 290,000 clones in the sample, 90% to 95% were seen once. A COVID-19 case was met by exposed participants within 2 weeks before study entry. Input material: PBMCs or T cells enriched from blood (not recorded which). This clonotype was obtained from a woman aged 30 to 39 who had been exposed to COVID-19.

The CDR3 protein is CASSKGPRGRYEQYF. DNA of the CDR3: TGTGCCAGCAGTAAGGGGCCCAGGGGGCGCTACGAGCAGTACTTC. The chain combines TRBV27 with TRBJ2-7; TRBD1 agrees at 8 bases. The CDR3 covers 15 residues. Germline CDR1 is MNHEY and CDR2 is SMNVEV (reference sequence). Trimming took 5 bases from V and 3 from J; bases not matched to a gene: 9.